This T cell receptor beta chain originates from a study of early T cells in non-severe SARS-CoV-2 infection. The junction had 11 bases not matched to a gene; V was cut back by 0 bases and J by 7 bases. CDR3 length: 17 amino acids. Germline V gives CDR1 MGHRA, CDR2 YSYEKL. Individual cDNA molecules were tagged with unique molecular identifiers, the study reported. TCRdb reanalysed the 5' RACE reads using MiXCR and keeps one entry per CDR3 protein. The top ten clones hold roughly 6.5% of a sample with about 34,000 distinct CDR3 sequences, 4.5% to 6.5% of them seen once. This sequence was found in an adult who was a healthcare worker with PCR-confirmed SARS-CoV-2 infection or an uninfected control (not recorded which). The chain carries TRBV4-1 and TRBJ2-2; TRBD2 matches 7 bases. Sequenced material: whole blood. The DNA of the CDR3 is TGCGCCAGCAGCCAAGAAGGCGGGAGTTTGGGCATCGGGGAGCTGTTTTTT. Its protein product is CASSQEGGSLGIGELFF.